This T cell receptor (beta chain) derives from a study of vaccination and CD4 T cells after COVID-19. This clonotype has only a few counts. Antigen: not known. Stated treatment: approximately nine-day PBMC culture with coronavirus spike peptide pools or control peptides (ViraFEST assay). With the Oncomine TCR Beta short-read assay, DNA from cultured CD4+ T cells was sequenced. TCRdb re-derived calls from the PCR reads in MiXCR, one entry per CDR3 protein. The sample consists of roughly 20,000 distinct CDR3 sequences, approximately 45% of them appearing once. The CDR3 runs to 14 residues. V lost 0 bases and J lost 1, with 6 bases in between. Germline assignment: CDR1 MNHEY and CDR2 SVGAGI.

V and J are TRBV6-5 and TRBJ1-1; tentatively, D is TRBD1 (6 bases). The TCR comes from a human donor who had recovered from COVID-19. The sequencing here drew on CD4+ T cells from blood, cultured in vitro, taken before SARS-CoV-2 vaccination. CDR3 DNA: TGTGCCAGCAGTTACTCGACAGGGAACACTGAAGCTTTCTTT. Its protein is CASSYSTGNTEAFF.